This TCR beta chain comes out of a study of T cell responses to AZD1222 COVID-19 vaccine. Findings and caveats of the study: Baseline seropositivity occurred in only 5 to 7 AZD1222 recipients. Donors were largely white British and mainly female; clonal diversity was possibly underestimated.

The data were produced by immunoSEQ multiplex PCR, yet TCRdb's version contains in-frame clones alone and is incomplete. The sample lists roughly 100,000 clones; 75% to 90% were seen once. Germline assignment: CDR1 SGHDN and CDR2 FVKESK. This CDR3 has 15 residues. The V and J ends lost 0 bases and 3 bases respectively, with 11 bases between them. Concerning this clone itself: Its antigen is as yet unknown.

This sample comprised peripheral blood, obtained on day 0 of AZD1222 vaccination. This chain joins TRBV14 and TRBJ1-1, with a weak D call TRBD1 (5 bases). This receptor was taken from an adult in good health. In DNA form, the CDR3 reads TGTGCCAGCAGCCAAGATCAGCGGGGGGACACTGAAGCTTTCTTT. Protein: CASSQDQRGDTEAFF.